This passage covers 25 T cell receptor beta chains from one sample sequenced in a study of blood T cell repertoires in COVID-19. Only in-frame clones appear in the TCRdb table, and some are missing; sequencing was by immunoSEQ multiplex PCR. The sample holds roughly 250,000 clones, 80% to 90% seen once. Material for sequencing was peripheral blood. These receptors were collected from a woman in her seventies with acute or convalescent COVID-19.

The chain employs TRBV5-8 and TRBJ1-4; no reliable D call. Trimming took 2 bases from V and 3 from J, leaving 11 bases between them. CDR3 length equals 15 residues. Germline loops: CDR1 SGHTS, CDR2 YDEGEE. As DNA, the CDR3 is TGTGCCAGCAGCTTAAGGGAGCTCTCTAATGAAAAACTGTTTTTT. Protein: CASSLRELSNEKLFF.

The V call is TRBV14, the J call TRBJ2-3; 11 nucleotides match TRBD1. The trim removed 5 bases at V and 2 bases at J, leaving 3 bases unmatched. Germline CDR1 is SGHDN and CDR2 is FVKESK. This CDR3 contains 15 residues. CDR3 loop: CASSYGQGATDTQYF. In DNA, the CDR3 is TGTGCCAGCAGCTACGGACAGGGGGCCACAGATACGCAGTATTTT.

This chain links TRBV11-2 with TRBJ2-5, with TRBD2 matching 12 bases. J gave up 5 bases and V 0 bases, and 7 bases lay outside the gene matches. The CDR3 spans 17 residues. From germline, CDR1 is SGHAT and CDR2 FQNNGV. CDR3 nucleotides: TGTGCCAGCAGCTTAGATAGACTAGCGGGGGCCGGGGAGACCCAGTACTTC. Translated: CASSLDRLAGAGETQYF. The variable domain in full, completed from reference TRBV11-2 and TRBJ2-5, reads EAGVAQSPRYKIIEKRQSVAFWCNPISGHATLYWYQQILGQGPKLLIQFQNNGVVDDSQLPKDRFSAERLKGVDSTLKIQPAKLEDSAVYLCASSLDRLAGAGETQYFGPGTRLLVL.

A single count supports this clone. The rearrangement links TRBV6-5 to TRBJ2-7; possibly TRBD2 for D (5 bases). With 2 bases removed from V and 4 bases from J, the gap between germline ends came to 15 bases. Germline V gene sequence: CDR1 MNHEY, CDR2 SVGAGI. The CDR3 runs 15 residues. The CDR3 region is CASSYGSGGIYEQYF. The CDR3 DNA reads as TGTGCCAGCAGTTACGGGAGTGGCGGTATATACGAGCAGTACTTC.

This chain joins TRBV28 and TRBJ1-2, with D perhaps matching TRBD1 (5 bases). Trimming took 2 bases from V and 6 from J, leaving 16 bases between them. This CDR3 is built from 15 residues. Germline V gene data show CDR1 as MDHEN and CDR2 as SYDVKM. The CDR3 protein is CASSLTEGMGNGYTF. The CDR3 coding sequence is TGTGCCAGCAGTTTAACGGAGGGGATGGGGAATGGCTACACCTTC.

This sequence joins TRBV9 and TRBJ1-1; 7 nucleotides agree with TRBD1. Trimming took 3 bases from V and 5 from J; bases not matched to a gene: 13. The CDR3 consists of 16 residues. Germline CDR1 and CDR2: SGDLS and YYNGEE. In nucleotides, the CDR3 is TGTGCCAGCAGCGCACTAGAGACAGGGAGAGGAACTGAAGCTTTCTTT. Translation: CASSALETGRGTEAFF.

The CDR3 here is CASSQVIELDTQYF. As DNA, the CDR3 is TGTGCCAGCAGCCAAGTAATAGAATTAGATACGCAGTATTTT. The genes are TRBV3-1 (or the pseudogene TRBV3-2) and TRBJ2-3; no clear D. CDR1 LGHDT and CDR2 YNNKEL come from the germline V gene (reference sequence). This CDR3 is 14 amino acids long. V was cut by 1 base and J by 5 bases, with 10 bases left in between.

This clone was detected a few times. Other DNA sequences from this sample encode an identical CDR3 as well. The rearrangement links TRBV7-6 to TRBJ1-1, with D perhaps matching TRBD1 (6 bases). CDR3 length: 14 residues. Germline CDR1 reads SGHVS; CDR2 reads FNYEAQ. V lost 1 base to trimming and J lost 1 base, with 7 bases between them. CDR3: CASSLGTENTEAFF. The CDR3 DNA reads TGTGCCAGCAGCTTAGGGACAGAGAACACTGAAGCTTTCTTT.

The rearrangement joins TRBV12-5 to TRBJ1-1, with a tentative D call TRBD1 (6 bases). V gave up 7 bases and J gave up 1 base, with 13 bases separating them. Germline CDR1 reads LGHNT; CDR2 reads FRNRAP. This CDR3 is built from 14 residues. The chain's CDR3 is CASAQGQKNTEAFF. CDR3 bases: TGTGCTAGTGCCCAAGGACAGAAGAACACTGAAGCTTTCTTT. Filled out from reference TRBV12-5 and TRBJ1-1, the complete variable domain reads DARVTQTPRHKVTEMGQEVTMRCQPILGHNTVFWYRQTMMQGLELLAYFRNRAPLDDSGMPKDRFSAEMPDATLATLKIQPSEPRDSAVYFCASAQGQKNTEAFFGQGTRLTVV.

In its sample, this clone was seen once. CDR3 protein: CASSLVYSNGYTF. DNA for the CDR3: TGTGCCAGCAGCTTAGTCTACAGTAATGGCTACACCTTC. V usage is TRBV7-2 and J usage is TRBJ1-2; D unclear. The germline V gene has CDR1 SGHTA and CDR2 FQGNSA. The CDR3 spans 13 residues. V was cut by 1 base and J by 6 bases, with 9 bases left in between. The full variable domain, completed using reference TRBV7-2 and TRBJ1-2, is GAGVSQSPSNKVTEKGKDVELRCDPISGHTALYWYRQSLGQGLEFLIYFQGNSAPDKSGLPSDRFSAERTGGSVSTLTIQRTQQEDSAVYLCASSLVYSNGYTFGSGTRLTVV.

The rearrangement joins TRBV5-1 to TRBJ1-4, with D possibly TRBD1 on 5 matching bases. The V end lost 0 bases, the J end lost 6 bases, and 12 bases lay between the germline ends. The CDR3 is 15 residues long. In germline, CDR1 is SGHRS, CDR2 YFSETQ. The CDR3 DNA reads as TGCGCCAGCAGCTTGGCCGGGACTCCAGATGAAAAACTGTTTTTT. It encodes CASSLAGTPDEKLFF.

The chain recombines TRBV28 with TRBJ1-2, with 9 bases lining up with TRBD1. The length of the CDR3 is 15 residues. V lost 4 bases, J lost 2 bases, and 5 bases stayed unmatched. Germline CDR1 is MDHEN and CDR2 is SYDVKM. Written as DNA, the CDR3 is TGTGCCAGCAGTTCCGCCGGGACAGGGAACTATGGCTACACCTTC. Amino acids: CASSSAGTGNYGYTF.

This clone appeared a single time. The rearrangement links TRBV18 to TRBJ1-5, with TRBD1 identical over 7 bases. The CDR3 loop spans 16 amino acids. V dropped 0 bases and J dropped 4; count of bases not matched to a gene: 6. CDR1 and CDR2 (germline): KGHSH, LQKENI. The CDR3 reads CASSPPGTARNQPQHF. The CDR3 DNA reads TGTGCCAGCTCACCACCCGGGACAGCTAGGAATCAGCCCCAGCATTTT. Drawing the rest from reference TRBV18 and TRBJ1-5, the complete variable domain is NAGVMQNPRHLVRRRGQEARLRCSPMKGHSHVYWYRQLPEEGLKFMVYLQKENIIDESGMPKERFSAEFPKEGPSILRIQQVVRGDSAAYFCASSPPGTARNQPQHFGDGTRLSIL.

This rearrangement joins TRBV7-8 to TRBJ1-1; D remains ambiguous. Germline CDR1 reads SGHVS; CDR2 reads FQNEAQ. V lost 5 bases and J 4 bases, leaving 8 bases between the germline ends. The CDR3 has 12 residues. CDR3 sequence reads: CASSPLATEAFF. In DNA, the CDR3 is TGTGCCAGCAGCCCGCTGGCCACTGAAGCTTTCTTT.

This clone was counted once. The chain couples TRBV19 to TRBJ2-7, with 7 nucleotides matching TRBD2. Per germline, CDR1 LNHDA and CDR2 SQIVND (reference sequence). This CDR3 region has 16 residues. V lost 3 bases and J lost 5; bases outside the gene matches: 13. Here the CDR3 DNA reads TGTGCCAGTAGTATGCATGGTGGGGGAGGGCGCAACGAGCAGTACTTC. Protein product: CASSMHGGGGRNEQYF.

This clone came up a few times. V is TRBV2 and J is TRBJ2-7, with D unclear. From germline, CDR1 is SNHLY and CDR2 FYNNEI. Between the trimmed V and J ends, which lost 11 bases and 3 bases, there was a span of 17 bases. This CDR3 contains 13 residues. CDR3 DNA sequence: TGTGCCGCGTCCTCGTCACTGGTCTACGAGCAGTACTTC. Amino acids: CAASSSLVYEQYF.

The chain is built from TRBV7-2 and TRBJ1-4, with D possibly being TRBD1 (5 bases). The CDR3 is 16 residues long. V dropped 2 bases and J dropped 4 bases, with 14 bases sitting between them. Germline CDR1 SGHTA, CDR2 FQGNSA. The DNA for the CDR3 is TGTGCCAGCAGCTTAAATGGGGGAGGGCTTAATGAAAAACTGTTTTTT. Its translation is CASSLNGGGLNEKLFF.

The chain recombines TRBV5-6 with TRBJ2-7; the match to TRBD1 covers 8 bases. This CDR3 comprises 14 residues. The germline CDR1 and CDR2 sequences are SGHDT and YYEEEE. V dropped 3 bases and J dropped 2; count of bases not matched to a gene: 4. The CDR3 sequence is CASSSGTGPYEQYF. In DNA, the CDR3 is TGTGCCAGCAGCTCCGGGACAGGACCCTACGAGCAGTACTTC.

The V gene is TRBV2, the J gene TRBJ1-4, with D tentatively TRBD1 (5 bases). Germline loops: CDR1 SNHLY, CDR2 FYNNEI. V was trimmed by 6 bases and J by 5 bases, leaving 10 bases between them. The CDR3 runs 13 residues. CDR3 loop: CASRRDLNEKLFF. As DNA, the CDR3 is TGTGCCAGCAGACGGGACTTGAATGAAAAACTGTTTTTT.

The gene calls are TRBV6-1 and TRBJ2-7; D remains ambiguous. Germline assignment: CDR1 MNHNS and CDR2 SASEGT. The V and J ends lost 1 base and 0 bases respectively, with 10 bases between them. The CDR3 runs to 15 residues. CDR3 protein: CASSEVGRFSYEQYF. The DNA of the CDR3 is TGTGCCAGCAGTGAAGTTGGCAGATTCTCCTACGAGCAGTACTTC.

The CDR3 here is CASSYGLAGVETQYF. CDR3 DNA: TGTGCCAGCAGTTACGGGCTAGCGGGGGTCGAGACCCAGTACTTC. This sequence joins TRBV6-2 or TRBV6-3 and TRBJ2-5; 10 nucleotides align to TRBD2. Germline values: CDR1 MNHEY, CDR2 SVGEGT. V dropped 2 bases and J dropped 5; count of bases not matched to a gene: 5. CDR3 size: 15 residues.

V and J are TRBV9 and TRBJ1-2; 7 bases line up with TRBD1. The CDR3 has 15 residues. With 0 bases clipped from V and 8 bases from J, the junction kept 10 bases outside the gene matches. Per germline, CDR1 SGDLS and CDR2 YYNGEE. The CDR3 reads CASSVGWRQGEGYTF. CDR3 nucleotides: TGTGCCAGCAGCGTAGGGTGGAGACAGGGCGAGGGCTACACCTTC.

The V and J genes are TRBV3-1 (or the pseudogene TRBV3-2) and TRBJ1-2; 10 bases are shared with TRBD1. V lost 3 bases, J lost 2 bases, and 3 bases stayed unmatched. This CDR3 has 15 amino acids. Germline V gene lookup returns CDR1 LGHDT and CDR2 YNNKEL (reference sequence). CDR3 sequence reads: CASSQRQGANYGYTF. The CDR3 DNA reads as TGTGCCAGCAGCCAGCGACAGGGGGCGAACTATGGCTACACCTTC.

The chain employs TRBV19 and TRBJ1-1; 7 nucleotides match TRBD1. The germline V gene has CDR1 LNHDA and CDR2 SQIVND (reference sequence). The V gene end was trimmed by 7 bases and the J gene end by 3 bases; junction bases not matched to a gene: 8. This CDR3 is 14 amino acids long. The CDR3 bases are TGTGCCAGTATCAACGGCAGGGGGTACACTGAAGCTTTCTTT. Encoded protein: CASINGRGYTEAFF.

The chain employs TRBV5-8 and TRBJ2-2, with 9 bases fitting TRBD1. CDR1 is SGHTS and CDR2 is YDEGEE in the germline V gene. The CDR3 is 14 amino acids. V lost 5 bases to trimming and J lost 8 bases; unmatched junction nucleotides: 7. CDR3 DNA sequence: TGTGCCAGCAGTAGTAACAGGGGGCAAGGGGAGCTGTTTTTT. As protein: CASSSNRGQGELFF.